The sequence of this TCR beta chain was determined in a study of blood T cell repertoires in COVID-19. Turning to the study itself: The samples span acute and convalescent COVID-19 from the United States, Italy and Spain. Sources were T cells, B-cell-depleted T cells, or PBMCs; the material itself was cDNA or gDNA.

Authors' processing steps: Scientists estimated how many nucleated cells there were by amplifying reference gene primers. Profiling relied on immunoSEQ multiplex PCR, and the TCRdb table lists in-frame clones only, not all of them. Clonal size and the V and J genes are those of that table, whereas D and trimming came from the DNA. The sample lists 110,000 to 150,000 clones, around 80% occurring once. The CDR3 covers 13 residues. The germline V gene has CDR1 SGHTA and CDR2 FQGNSA. The V and J ends lost 6 bases and 2 bases, in that order; junction bases with no gene match: 1. The source material was peripheral blood. This sequence joins TRBV7-2 and TRBJ2-7; 10 bases agree with TRBD1. This TCR came from a man aged 65 to 79 who had recovered from COVID-19. Here the CDR3 DNA reads TGTGCCAGCAGGACAGGGGGCACCTACGAGCAGTACTTC. Amino acids: CASRTGGTYEQYF.